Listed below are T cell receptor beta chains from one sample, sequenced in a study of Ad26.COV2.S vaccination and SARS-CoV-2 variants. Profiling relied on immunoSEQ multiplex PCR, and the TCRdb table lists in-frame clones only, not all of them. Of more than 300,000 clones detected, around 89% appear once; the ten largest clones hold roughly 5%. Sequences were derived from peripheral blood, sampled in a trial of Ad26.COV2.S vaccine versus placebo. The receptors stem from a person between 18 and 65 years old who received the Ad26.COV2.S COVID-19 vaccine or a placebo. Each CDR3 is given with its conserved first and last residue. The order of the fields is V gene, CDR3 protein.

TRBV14,CASSLGLAPGEQFF
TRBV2,CASSDRGARGYTF
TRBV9,CASSVESGIFPYNEQFF
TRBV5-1,CASSLQGSGELFF
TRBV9,CASSVPVDETSRGEQFF
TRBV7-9,CASTPLGTTSRPQHF
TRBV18,CASSPRDSRYGYTF
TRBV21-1,CASSKDWGHWTYEQYF
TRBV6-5,CASSYSAGGTGNTIYF
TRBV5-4,CASSFASWTEISPLHF
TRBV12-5,CASGSPGLAGHNEQFF
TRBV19,CASALAGGGNTEAFF
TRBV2,CASSDPGTINTGELFF
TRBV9,CASSVWENTGELFF
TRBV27,CASSPDRGTYNEQFF
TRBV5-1,CASSLLQGMGEKLFF
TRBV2,CASGQEKLFF
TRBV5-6,CASSFREISTGELFF
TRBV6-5,CASWIGGSTYGYTF
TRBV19,CASSLGVSNQPQHF
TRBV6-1,CASSEDWISNQPQHF
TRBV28,CASSLYGREGRPEQFF
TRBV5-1,CASSLAGGDEQYF
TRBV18,CASSTTGPTNEKLFF
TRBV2,CASGGLAGGPNTGELFF
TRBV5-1,CASSLGSSYNEQFF
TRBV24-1,CATSDGGLAGSNEQFF
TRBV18,CASSPLRTGAAGMYEQYF
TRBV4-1,CASSQEGHLQETQYF
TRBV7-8,CASSSGRANTGELFF
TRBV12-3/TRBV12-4,CASSGTANTEAFF
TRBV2,CASSEAGTSIIYGYTF
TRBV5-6,CASSLYRSSNYGYTF
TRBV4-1,CASSQNDREREKLFF
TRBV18,CASSTGTQDGELFF
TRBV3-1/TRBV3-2,CASSQGYYGYTF
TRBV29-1,CSVDPDRKGAQYF
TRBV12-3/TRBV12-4,CASSSYRGETQYF
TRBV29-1,CSVEDNGYTF
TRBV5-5,CASSWGQGEAFF
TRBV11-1,CASSPGQYF
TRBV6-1,CASSAGPTGRMSTEAFF
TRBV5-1,CASSLGTGMVSDTQYF
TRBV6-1,CASSEDRETYEQYF
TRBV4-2,CASSQEMAVSYEQYF
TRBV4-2,CASSQDRLYEQYF
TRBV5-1,CASSLVAGTGTLVGNTIYF
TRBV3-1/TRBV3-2,CASSQDLGDRGYGYTF
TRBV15,CATSRDPRDEKLFF
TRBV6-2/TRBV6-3,CASSSSLSYEQYF
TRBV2,CASRVIAGVTDTQYF
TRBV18,CASSEGLVEPQHF
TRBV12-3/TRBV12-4,CASSLSARVTQYF
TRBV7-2,CASSLFVSPLHF
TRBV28,CASSLVPIWGTNEKLFF
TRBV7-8,CASSLQGARSGNTIYF
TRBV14,CASSQVSGPQAFF